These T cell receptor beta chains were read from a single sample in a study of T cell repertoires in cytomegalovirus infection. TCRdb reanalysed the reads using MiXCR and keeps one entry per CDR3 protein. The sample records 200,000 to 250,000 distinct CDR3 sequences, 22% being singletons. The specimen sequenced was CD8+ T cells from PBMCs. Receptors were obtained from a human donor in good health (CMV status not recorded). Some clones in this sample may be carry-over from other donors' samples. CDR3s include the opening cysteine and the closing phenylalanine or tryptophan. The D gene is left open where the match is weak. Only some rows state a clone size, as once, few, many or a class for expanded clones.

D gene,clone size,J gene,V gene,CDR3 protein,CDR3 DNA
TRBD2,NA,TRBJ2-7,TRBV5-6,CASSFAETSGYEQYF,TGTGCCAGCAGCTTCGCCGAGACTAGCGGTTACGAGCAGTACTTC
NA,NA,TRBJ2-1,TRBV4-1,CASSQVAGDFYNEQFF,TGCGCCAGCAGCCAAGTGGCAGGGGACTTCTACAATGAGCAGTTCTTC
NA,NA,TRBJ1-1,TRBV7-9,CASSFDTEAFF,TGTGCCAGCAGCTTTGACACTGAAGCTTTCTTT
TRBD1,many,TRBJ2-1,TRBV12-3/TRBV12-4,CASSPTGMSYNEQFF,TGTGCCAGCAGTCCGACAGGGATGTCCTACAATGAGCAGTTCTTC
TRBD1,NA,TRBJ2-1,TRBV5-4,CASSRQGETYNEQFF,TGTGCCAGCAGCCGACAGGGAGAGACCTACAATGAGCAGTTCTTC
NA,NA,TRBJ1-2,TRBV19,CASSTGTSQCTF,TGTGCCAGTAGTACCGGGACATCCCAATGCACCTTC
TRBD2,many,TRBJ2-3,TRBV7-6,CASSSGLAESDTQYF,TGTGCCAGCAGCTCCGGACTAGCGGAATCAGATACGCAGTATTTT
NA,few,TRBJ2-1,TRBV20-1,CSARDLNGQSYNEQFF,TGCAGTGCTAGAGATCTCAATGGACAGTCCTACAATGAGCAGTTCTTC
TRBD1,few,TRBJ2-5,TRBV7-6,CASSSRTGWHQETQYF,TGTGCCAGCAGCTCACGGACAGGGTGGCACCAAGAGACCCAGTACTTC
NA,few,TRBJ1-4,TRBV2,CASSRANNEKLFF,TGTGCCAGCAGTCGGGCCAACAATGAAAAACTGTTTTTT
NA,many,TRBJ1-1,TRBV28,CASTYRKGDTEAFF,TGTGCCAGCACTTACAGGAAGGGGGACACTGAAGCTTTCTTT
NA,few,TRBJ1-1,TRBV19,CASTDRNTEAFF,TGTGCCAGTACCGACAGGAACACTGAAGCTTTCTTT
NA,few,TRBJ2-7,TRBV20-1,CSAKRVGGPYEQYF,TGCAGTGCGAAGCGGGTGGGGGGGCCTTACGAGCAGTACTTC
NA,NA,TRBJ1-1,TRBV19,CASRSWGARPEAFF,TGTGCCAGTAGGTCGTGGGGGGCGCGTCCTGAAGCTTTCTTT
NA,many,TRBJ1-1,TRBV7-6,CARDTKAEAFF,TGTGCCAGGGACACCAAGGCCGAAGCTTTCTTT
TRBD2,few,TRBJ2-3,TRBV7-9,CASSLWSGGPTDTQYF,TGTGCCAGCAGCTTATGGAGCGGGGGCCCCACAGATACGCAGTATTTT
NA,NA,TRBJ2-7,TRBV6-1,CASTRAAVEQYF,TGTGCCAGCACCAGAGCGGCGGTCGAGCAGTACTTC
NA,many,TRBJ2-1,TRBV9,CASSSWDGSYNEQFF,TGTGCCAGCAGCTCCTGGGACGGCAGTTACAATGAGCAGTTCTTC
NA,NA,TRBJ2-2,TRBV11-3,CASSFGTAGELFF,TGTGCCAGCAGCTTCGGGACGGCCGGGGAGCTGTTTTTT
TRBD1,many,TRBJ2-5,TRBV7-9,CASSSQGQAKFWTQYF,TGTGCCAGCAGCTCCCAGGGACAGGCCAAATTTTGGACCCAGTACTTC
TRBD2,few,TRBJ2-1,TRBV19,CASSTGTSFYNEQFF,TGTGCCAGTAGTACCGGGACTAGCTTCTACAATGAGCAGTTCTTC
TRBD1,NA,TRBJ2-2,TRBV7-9,CASSSMTGVTGELFF,TGTGCCAGCAGCTCTATGACAGGGGTCACCGGGGAGCTGTTTTTT
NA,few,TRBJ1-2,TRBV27,CASKVPSTADYTF,TGTGCCAGCAAGGTGCCTTCGACAGCGGACTACACCTTC
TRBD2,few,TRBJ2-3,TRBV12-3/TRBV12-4,CASSSLGGGATDTQYF,TGTGCCAGCAGTTCACTGGGCGGGGGGGCAACAGATACGCAGTATTTT
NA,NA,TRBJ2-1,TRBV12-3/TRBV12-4,CASSFSIGSYNEQFF,TGTGCCAGCAGTTTTTCTATCGGGTCCTACAATGAGCAGTTCTTC
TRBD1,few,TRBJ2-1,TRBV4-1,CASSQGRQGNEQFF,TGCGCCAGCAGCCAAGGCCGACAGGGCAATGAGCAGTTCTTC
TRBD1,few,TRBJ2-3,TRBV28,CASSFPNQQGQADTDTQYF,TGTGCCAGCAGTTTCCCGAACCAACAAGGACAGGCGGACACAGATACGCAGTATTTT
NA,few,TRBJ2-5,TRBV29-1,CSAGTGQETQYF,TGCAGCGCAGGGACGGGACAAGAGACCCAGTACTTC
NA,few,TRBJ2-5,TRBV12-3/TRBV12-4,CASSLSSIQETQYF,TGTGCCAGCAGTTTAAGCTCGATCCAAGAGACCCAGTACTTC
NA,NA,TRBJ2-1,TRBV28,CASSPGELALYNEQFF,TGTGCCAGCAGCCCTGGGGAACTAGCCCTTTACAATGAGCAGTTCTTC
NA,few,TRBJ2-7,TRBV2,CASREDWGVAVYF,TGTGCCAGCAGGGAAGACTGGGGGGTAGCGGTTTACTTC
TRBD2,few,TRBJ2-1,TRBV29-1,CSGVAGGGEQFF,TGCAGCGGGGTAGCGGGGGGAGGTGAGCAGTTCTTC
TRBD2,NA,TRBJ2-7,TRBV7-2,CASSLGGFYEQYF,TGTGCCAGCAGCTTGGGAGGGTTTTACGAGCAGTACTTC
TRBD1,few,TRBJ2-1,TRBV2,CASMNGTGGNEQFF,TGTGCCAGCATGAACGGGACAGGGGGCAATGAGCAGTTCTTC
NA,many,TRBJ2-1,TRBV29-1,CSATVDEQFF,TGCAGCGCCACCGTCGATGAGCAGTTCTTC
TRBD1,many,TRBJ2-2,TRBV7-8,CASSFPEDRGQDGELFF,TGTGCCAGCAGCTTCCCAGAGGACAGGGGGCAAGACGGGGAGCTGTTTTTT
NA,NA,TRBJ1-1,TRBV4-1,CASSRGWGEVWTEAFF,TGCGCCAGCAGCCGCGGGTGGGGGGAGGTGTGGACTGAAGCTTTCTTT
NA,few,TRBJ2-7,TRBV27,CASGTSLSEQYF,TGTGCCAGCGGGACATCCCTCTCTGAGCAGTACTTC
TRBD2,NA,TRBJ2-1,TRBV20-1,CSAGESDRTRFDEQFF,TGCAGTGCCGGGGAAAGCGATCGGACTAGATTTGATGAGCAGTTCTTC
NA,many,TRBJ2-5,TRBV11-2,CASSRQYETQYF,TGTGCCAGCAGCCGCCAATATGAGACCCAGTACTTC
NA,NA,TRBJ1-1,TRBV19,CASNQGLGTEAFF,TGTGCCAGTAATCAGGGGCTGGGCACTGAAGCTTTCTTT
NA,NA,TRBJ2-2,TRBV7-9,CASSLFWGDTGELFF,TGTGCCAGCAGCCTCTTCTGGGGCGACACCGGGGAGCTGTTTTTT
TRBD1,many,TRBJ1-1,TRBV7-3,CASSRYRGTEAFF,TGTGCCAGCAGCCGATACAGGGGAACTGAAGCTTTCTTT
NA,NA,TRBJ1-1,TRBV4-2,CASSYTGQGQAFF,TGTGCCAGCTCGTATACCGGGCAGGGACAAGCTTTCTTT
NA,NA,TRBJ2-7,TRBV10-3,CAISASQGYEQYF,TGTGCCATCAGTGCCAGCCAGGGTTACGAGCAGTACTTC
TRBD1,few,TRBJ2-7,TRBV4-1,CASSQAQGAYEQYF,TGCGCCAGCAGCCAAGCTCAGGGGGCCTACGAGCAGTACTTC
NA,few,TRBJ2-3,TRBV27,CASSFSGRSDTQYF,TGTGCCAGCAGTTTTTCAGGGAGGTCCGATACGCAGTATTTT
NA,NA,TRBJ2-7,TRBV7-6,CASSARRGAHEQYF,TGTGCCAGCAGCGCCCGAAGGGGGGCCCACGAGCAGTACTTC
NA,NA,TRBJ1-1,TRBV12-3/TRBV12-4,CASKDARPEAFF,TGTGCCAGCAAGGACGCCAGACCTGAAGCTTTCTTT